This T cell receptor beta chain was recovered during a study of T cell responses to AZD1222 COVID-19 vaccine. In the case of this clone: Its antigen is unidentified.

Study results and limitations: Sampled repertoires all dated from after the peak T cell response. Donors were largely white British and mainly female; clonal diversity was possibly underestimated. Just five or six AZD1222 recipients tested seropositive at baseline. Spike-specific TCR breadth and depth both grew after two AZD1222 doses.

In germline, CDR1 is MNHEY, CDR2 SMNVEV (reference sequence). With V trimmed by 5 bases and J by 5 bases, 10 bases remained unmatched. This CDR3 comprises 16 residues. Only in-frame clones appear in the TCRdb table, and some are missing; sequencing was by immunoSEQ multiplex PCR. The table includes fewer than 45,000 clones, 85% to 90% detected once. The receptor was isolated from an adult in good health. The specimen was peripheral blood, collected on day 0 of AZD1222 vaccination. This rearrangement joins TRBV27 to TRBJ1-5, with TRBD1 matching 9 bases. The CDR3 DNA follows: TGTGCCAGCAGTAAAACCGGGACAGGGAGGGATCAGCCCCAGCATTTT. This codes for CASSKTGTGRDQPQHF.